This TCR beta chain emerged from a study of blood T cell repertoires in COVID-19. Measured with immunoSEQ multiplex PCR; TCRdb has only the in-frame clones, and not every one. The sample holds about 220,000 clones; around 83% are singletons and the top ten take over 4%. This CDR3 spans 14 amino acids. Germline loops: CDR1 SGHKS, CDR2 YYEKEE (reference sequence). V was clipped by 0 bases and J by 6 bases, with 7 bases between them. The sequencing sample was made of peripheral blood. The J gene is TRBJ1-6, the V gene TRBV5-5, with D hard to call. This TCR was recovered from a woman between 70 and 85 years old with COVID-19, enrolled during active disease. The DNA for the CDR3 is TGTGCCAGCAGCTTGGGCGGGAGTAATTCACCCCTCCACTTT. Amino acids: CASSLGGSNSPLHF.